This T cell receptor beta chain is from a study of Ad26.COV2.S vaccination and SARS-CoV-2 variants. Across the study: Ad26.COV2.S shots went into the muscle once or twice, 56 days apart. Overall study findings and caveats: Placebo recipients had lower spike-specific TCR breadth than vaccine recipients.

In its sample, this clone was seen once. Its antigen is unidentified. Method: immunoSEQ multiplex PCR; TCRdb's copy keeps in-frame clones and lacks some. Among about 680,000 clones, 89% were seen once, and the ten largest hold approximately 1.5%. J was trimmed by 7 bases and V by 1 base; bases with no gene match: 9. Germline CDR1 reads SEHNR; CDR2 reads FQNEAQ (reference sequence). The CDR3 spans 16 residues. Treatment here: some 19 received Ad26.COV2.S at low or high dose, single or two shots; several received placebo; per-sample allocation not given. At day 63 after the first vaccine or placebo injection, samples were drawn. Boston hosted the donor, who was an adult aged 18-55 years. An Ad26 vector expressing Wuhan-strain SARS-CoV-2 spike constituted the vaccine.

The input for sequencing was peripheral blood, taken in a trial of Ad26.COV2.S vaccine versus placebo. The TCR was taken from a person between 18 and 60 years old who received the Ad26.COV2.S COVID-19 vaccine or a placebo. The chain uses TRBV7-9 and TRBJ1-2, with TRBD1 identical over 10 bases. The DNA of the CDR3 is TGTGCCAGCAGCTTAGGTCTAGACAGGGGGCGAGGTGGCTACACCTTC. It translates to CASSLGLDRGRGGYTF.